These T cell receptor beta chains were read from a single sample in a study of radiotherapy plus CTLA-4 blockade in lung cancer. Generated by immunoSEQ multiplex PCR, the TCRdb table keeps only in-frame clones and is missing some. The data show tens of thousands of clones, around 80% seen once. The sample consisted of peripheral blood, taken from a patient treated with radiotherapy plus ipilimumab. The receptors derive from a human donor with non-small cell lung cancer who had a complete response to radiotherapy plus ipilimumab. CDR3s include the opening cysteine and the closing phenylalanine or tryptophan. Not all rows give a size; the values are once, few, many and, for expanded clones, a class.

clone size,J gene,V gene,CDR3 protein
NA,TRBJ1-1,TRBV2,CASSESPGANTEAFF
medium-sized,TRBJ1-5,TRBV19,CASSLKLDQPQHF
NA,TRBJ1-1,TRBV6-6,CASSRRDDTEAFF
NA,TRBJ1-3,TRBV4-1,CASSQVSGAPGNTIYF
few,TRBJ1-6,TRBV4-3,CASSQGGSPLHF
NA,TRBJ1-5,TRBV10-3,CAISESSGDSQPQHF
NA,TRBJ1-2,TRBV6-1,CASSESPDSYYGYTF
NA,TRBJ2-7,TRBV5-4,CASSPGTDLLEQYF
NA,TRBJ2-7,TRBV6-5,CASATSARTYEQYF
few,TRBJ1-1,TRBV6-6,CASSYSGPAGTEAFF
NA,TRBJ1-3,TRBV7-9,CASSSQGRGRNTIYF
few,TRBJ2-7,TRBV5-5,CASSLGAGGLYEQYF
few,TRBJ2-2,TRBV27,CASKSGTTGRYGELFF
NA,TRBJ1-5,TRBV2,CASIKGQGQPQHF
NA,TRBJ1-1,TRBV6-5,CASRGLANTEAFF
NA,TRBJ2-1,TRBV11-3,CASSTSGSGVEQFF
once,TRBJ2-5,TRBV10-1,CASSEGTTQETQYF
NA,TRBJ1-2,TRBV19,CASSIGPDYGYTF
NA,TRBJ1-5,TRBV7-6,CASRGVGASNQPQHF
NA,TRBJ2-7,TRBV10-1,CASSPDRHEQYF
few,TRBJ2-1,TRBV7-7,CASSLRLAAYNEQFF
NA,TRBJ1-3,TRBV5-4,CASSLDRGTGNTIYF
NA,TRBJ2-1,TRBV14,CASSSRVFSYNEQFF
NA,TRBJ1-1,TRBV10-2,CASSDQGGDTEAFF
NA,TRBJ1-4,TRBV6-5,CASSYSFRRNEKLFF
NA,TRBJ2-3,TRBV5-1,CASSLTGEGTDTQYF
NA,TRBJ2-5,TRBV6-5,CASSPRDRETQYF
few,TRBJ1-4,TRBV4-3,CASSQVLTGGEKLFF
few,TRBJ1-1,TRBV5-1,CASTSANTEAFF
NA,TRBJ1-1,TRBV5-5,CASSFRAGSGTEAFF
NA,TRBJ1-2,TRBV7-2,CASSFAEQSNYGYTF
once,TRBJ1-1,TRBV2,CASSTGGTEAFF
NA,TRBJ1-2,TRBV5-4,CASSLPGRRSYGYTF
once,TRBJ2-3,TRBV19,CASSNLPGQGAGDTQYF
NA,TRBJ1-4,TRBV9,CASSAGQGGYGEKLFF
NA,TRBJ2-3,TRBV19,CASYSGIYTDTQYF
NA,TRBJ1-4,TRBV7-9,CASSRVGSANEKLFF
NA,TRBJ2-1,TRBV25-1,CASSRTGEAEQFF
NA,TRBJ2-1,TRBV2,CASRREMPSNEQFF
NA,TRBJ2-1,TRBV6-1,CASSRDSVYNEQFF
NA,TRBJ2-1,TRBV27,CASRSGGRAYNEQFF
NA,TRBJ1-3,TRBV7-9,CASSLGVSLGSGNTIYF
NA,TRBJ1-1,TRBV5-4,CASSVKGGGRQLNTEAFF
NA,TRBJ2-5,TRBV5-4,CASSLDLTRETQYF
NA,TRBJ1-6,TRBV6-5,CASSYEHNSPLHF
once,TRBJ1-4,TRBV18,CASSPQRTGGNEKLFF
once,TRBJ1-2,TRBV11-2,CASSLDPGYGYTF
NA,TRBJ1-1,TRBV9,CASSPVGQGGATEAFF
NA,TRBJ1-2,TRBV5-1,CASSVLGTGSYGYTF
few,TRBJ1-2,TRBV29-1,CSVGTGTNYGYTF
NA,TRBJ2-7,TRBV9,CASSPGLAGVSYEQYF
NA,TRBJ1-6,TRBV30,CAWSTGAAPLHF
NA,TRBJ2-7,TRBV5-1,CASSLRAPGQGSYEQYF
NA,TRBJ2-5,TRBV30,CAWGIASRTAPQYF
NA,TRBJ2-2,TRBV11-3,CASSNRGSNTGELFF